A selection of T cell receptor beta chains follows, all from one sample in a study of blood T cell repertoires in COVID-19. The method was immunoSEQ multiplex PCR; TCRdb's version includes in-frame clones alone and lacks a portion of them. Found here are about 250,000 clones, around four fifths of them singletons; the top ten hold roughly 30%. The material sequenced was peripheral blood. The receptors derive from a man in his forties with acute or convalescent COVID-19. CDR3s include the opening cysteine and the closing phenylalanine or tryptophan. The D gene is left open where the match is weak. The size field is filled for only some rows; it gives once, few, many or a size class.

.,TRBV7-2,.,TRBJ1-2,CASSFRAGGGYTF,TGTGCCAGCAGCTTCCGGGCCGGGGGTGGCTACACCTTC
.,TRBV15,.,TRBJ2-3,CATSRQGRGDTQYF,TGTGCCACCAGCAGACAAGGCAGGGGAGATACGCAGTATTTT
.,TRBV27,.,TRBJ1-2,CASSSMWGLNYGYTF,TGTGCCAGCAGTTCGATGTGGGGGCTTAACTATGGCTACACCTTC
.,TRBV10-3,.,TRBJ2-3,CAISGTASTDTQYF,TGTGCCATCAGTGGGACAGCTAGCACAGATACGCAGTATTTT
.,TRBV7-8,.,TRBJ2-7,CASSLVLIHSYEQYF,TGTGCCAGCAGCTTAGTCTTAATACACTCCTACGAGCAGTACTTC
.,TRBV12-3/TRBV12-4,.,TRBJ1-2,CASSSSNYGYTF,TGTGCCAGCAGTTCTTCCAACTATGGCTACACCTTC
TRBD2,TRBV6-2/TRBV6-3,.,TRBJ2-2,CASRYPTASGNTGELFF,TGTGCCAGCAGATACCCGACGGCTAGCGGTAACACCGGGGAGCTGTTTTTT
.,TRBV5-1,.,TRBJ1-1,CASSTGSNTEAFF,TGCGCCAGCAGCACCGGGTCGAACACTGAAGCTTTCTTT
.,TRBV4-1,.,TRBJ1-1,CASSQDVRRTEAFF,TGCGCCAGCAGCCAAGATGTCCGGAGGACTGAAGCTTTCTTT
TRBD2,TRBV4-3,few,TRBJ2-1,CASSQDAVLAGLSRGEQFF,TGCGCCAGCAGCCAAGATGCGGTATTAGCGGGTCTTTCTAGAGGTGAGCAGTTCTTC
.,TRBV3-1/TRBV3-2,.,TRBJ1-2,CASSQVSPGFYGYTF,TGTGCCAGCAGCCAAGTTTCTCCAGGCTTCTATGGCTACACCTTC
.,TRBV5-6,.,TRBJ2-4,CASSLLGLSHIQYF,TGTGCCAGCAGCTTACTTGGTTTGTCCCACATTCAGTACTTC
.,TRBV10-3,.,TRBJ2-1,CATHQLRSSYNEQFF,TGTGCCACCCATCAACTGCGAAGCTCCTACAATGAGCAGTTCTTC
TRBD1,TRBV6-5,.,TRBJ2-1,CASSNRTGGNEQFF,TGTGCCAGCAGTAACCGGACAGGGGGCAATGAGCAGTTCTTC
TRBD1,TRBV15,.,TRBJ1-2,CATSRGRQGIYGYTF,TGTGCCACCAGCAGAGGAAGACAGGGGATCTATGGCTACACCTTC
TRBD1,TRBV27,.,TRBJ1-2,CASSAWDRFRGGYTF,TGTGCCAGCAGTGCCTGGGACAGATTCAGGGGTGGCTACACCTTC
.,TRBV19,.,TRBJ2-7,CASSIYGGSSYEQYF,TGTGCCAGTAGTATTTACGGAGGTAGCTCCTACGAGCAGTACTTC
.,TRBV15,once,TRBJ2-7,CATSRDPSYEQYF,TGTGCCACCAGCAGAGATCCCAGTTACGAGCAGTACTTC
TRBD1,TRBV3-1/TRBV3-2,once,TRBJ1-1,CASSQGLAGGTEAFF,TGTGCCAGCAGCCAAGGTCTGGCAGGGGGCACTGAAGCTTTCTTT
.,TRBV3-1/TRBV3-2,.,TRBJ1-1,CASSPWRETEAFF,TGTGCCAGCAGCCCTTGGAGAGAAACTGAAGCTTTCTTT
TRBD1,TRBV19,once,TRBJ1-6,CASSTAGTGGSPLHF,TGTGCCAGTAGTACCGCCGGGACAGGGGGATCACCCCTCCACTTT
.,TRBV6-1,.,TRBJ1-2,CASSEGGSTTYGYTF,TGTGCCAGCAGTGAGGGGGGGTCAACCACCTATGGCTACACCTTC
TRBD1,TRBV4-1,.,TRBJ1-1,CASSVTTGATEAFF,TGCGCCAGCAGCGTCACGACAGGGGCGACTGAAGCTTTCTTT
.,TRBV3-1/TRBV3-2,.,TRBJ1-5,CASSHGGRQPQHF,TGTGCCAGCAGCCATGGGGGGAGGCAGCCCCAGCATTTT
.,TRBV7-2,.,TRBJ2-3,CASSLKLGGTITDTQYF,TGTGCCAGCAGCCTCAAGTTGGGGGGAACCATCACAGATACGCAGTATTTT
.,TRBV12-3/TRBV12-4,.,TRBJ2-7,CASSFGGIYEQYF,TGTGCCAGCAGCTTCGGGGGAATCTACGAGCAGTACTTC
.,TRBV6-5,.,TRBJ2-5,CASSKVRGPRETQYF,TGTGCCAGCAGTAAGGTGCGGGGCCCCAGGGAGACCCAGTACTTC
TRBD1,TRBV19,.,TRBJ1-1,CASSTTGTENTEAFF,TGTGCCAGTAGTACGACCGGGACAGAGAACACTGAAGCTTTCTTT
TRBD1,TRBV5-1,.,TRBJ1-2,CASSLGTGTYYGYTF,TGCGCCAGCAGCTTGGGGACAGGGACCTACTATGGCTACACCTTC
TRBD1,TRBV5-6,.,TRBJ1-1,CASSAGLGQPNTEAFF,TGTGCCAGCAGCGCTGGCCTGGGACAGCCGAACACTGAAGCTTTCTTT
TRBD2,TRBV27,once,TRBJ2-7,CASSLTGREQYF,TGTGCCAGCAGTTTAACCGGGAGGGAGCAGTACTTC
.,TRBV5-1,.,TRBJ1-1,CASSLVAGDTEAFF,TGCGCCAGCAGCTTGGTAGCAGGGGACACTGAAGCTTTCTTT
.,TRBV19,.,TRBJ2-3,CASSFHTDTQYF,TGTGCCAGTAGTTTCCACACAGATACGCAGTATTTT
.,TRBV6-2/TRBV6-3,.,TRBJ2-2,CASSRANTGELFF,TGTGCCAGCAGTCGCGCGAACACCGGGGAGCTGTTTTTT
TRBD1,TRBV10-3,.,TRBJ1-1,CATGQGMPEAFF,TGTGCCACTGGACAGGGGATGCCTGAAGCTTTCTTT
.,TRBV29-1,.,TRBJ2-1,CSVEDPLVGEQFF,TGCAGCGTTGAAGATCCCCTAGTTGGAGAGCAGTTCTTC
TRBD1,TRBV30,.,TRBJ1-6,CATSGTEDSPLHF,TGTGCCACTTCCGGGACAGAAGATTCACCCCTCCACTTT
.,TRBV3-1/TRBV3-2,.,TRBJ1-2,CASSSAGSNYGYTF,TGTGCCAGCAGCTCGGCAGGGTCTAACTATGGCTACACCTTC
TRBD2,TRBV7-9,.,TRBJ2-7,CASSPWGLAGGTSYEQYF,TGTGCCAGCAGCCCTTGGGGACTAGCGGGAGGGACCTCCTACGAGCAGTACTTC
TRBD1,TRBV7-2,.,TRBJ1-3,CATQSTGTGNTIYF,TGTGCCACCCAATCGACAGGGACTGGAAACACCATATATTTT
.,TRBV5-1,.,TRBJ2-7,CASSLWEDDRQYF,TGCGCCAGCAGCTTGTGGGAGGACGATCGGCAGTACTTC
.,TRBV2,once,TRBJ1-5,CASSVGGFVQPQHF,TGTGCCAGCAGTGTTGGGGGGTTTGTACAGCCCCAGCATTTT
TRBD1,TRBV19,.,TRBJ2-3,CASSTYAGTGVPETQYF,TGTGCCAGTAGTACATATGCCGGGACAGGGGTTCCAGAAACGCAGTATTTT
.,TRBV6-5,.,TRBJ2-7,CASSPDSPGWSEQYF,TGTGCCAGCAGTCCCGACTCCCCGGGGTGGAGCGAGCAGTACTTC
.,TRBV19,once,TRBJ1-3,CASSIPAGSGNTIYF,TGTGCCAGTAGTATCCCGGCAGGCTCTGGAAACACCATATATTTT
.,TRBV18,once,TRBJ2-2,CASSPPAGNTGELFF,TGTGCCAGCTCACCACCGGCAGGGAACACCGGGGAGCTGTTTTTT
.,TRBV12-5,.,TRBJ2-1,CASGLGDFSYNEQFF,TGTGCTAGTGGTTTAGGGGACTTCTCCTACAATGAGCAGTTCTTC
TRBD2,TRBV25-1,.,TRBJ2-2,CASSFSGSYTGELFF,TGTGCCAGCAGTTTTAGCGGGTCCTACACCGGGGAGCTGTTTTTT
TRBD1,TRBV5-1,.,TRBJ2-7,CASSLEAGGRSEQYF,TGCGCCAGCAGCTTGGAAGCAGGGGGCAGGAGCGAGCAGTACTTC